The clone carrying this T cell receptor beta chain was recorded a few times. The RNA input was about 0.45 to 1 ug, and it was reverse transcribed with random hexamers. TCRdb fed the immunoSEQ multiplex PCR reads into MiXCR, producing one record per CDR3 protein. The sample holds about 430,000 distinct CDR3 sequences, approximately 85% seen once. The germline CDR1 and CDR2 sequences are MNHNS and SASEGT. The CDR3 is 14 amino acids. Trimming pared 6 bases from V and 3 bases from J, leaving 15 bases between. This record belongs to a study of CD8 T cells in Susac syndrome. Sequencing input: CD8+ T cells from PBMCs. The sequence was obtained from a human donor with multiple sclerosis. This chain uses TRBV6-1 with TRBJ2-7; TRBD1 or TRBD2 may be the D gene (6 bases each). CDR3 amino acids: CASRREEGGYEQYF. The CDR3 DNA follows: TGTGCCAGCAGACGAGAAGAGGGGGGCTACGAGCAGTACTTC.